The clone carrying this T cell receptor (beta chain) appeared a few times. The sample is drawn from a study of STAT5B mutations in CD4+ large granular lymphocyte leukemia. CDR3 length: 14 amino acids. Deletions cut 3 bases from V and 9 bases from J, with 18 bases between. From germline, CDR1 is GTSNPN and CDR2 SVGIG (reference sequence). TCRdb's copy holds only in-frame clones and misses some; the assay was immunoSEQ multiplex PCR. The sample records some 19,000 clones, about three quarters being singletons. The TCR originated in a human donor in good health. The rearrangement joins TRBV30 to TRBJ1-5, with D possibly matching TRBD1 (5 bases). The material sequenced was CD4+ T cells from blood buffy coats. CDR3 in amino acids: CAWSSGLREGPQHF. For the CDR3, the DNA is TGTGCCTGGAGCTCTGGACTCAGGGAAGGGCCCCAGCATTTT.